The text below deals with one TCR beta chain. Its antigen is undetermined. While the first cohort had around 700 subjects, the donors belonged to the separate validation cohort of over a hundred subjects. Produced via immunoSEQ multiplex PCR; TCRdb's table is partial and in-frame only. The data hold about 44,000 clones, with approximately 93% observed a single time. The sample belongs to a study of cytomegalovirus exposure and HLA in healthy donors. Study in general: It was reported in a later analysis that the 100 to 150 validation repertoires used the same platform as the roughly 700 first-cohort repertoires. The study, taken as a whole, reports: In vitro work confirmed that three CMV-associated chains recognize CMV antigens. The classifier, whose performance was assessed in both the original and validation cohorts, reportedly diagnosed cytomegalovirus status with high specificity and sensitivity.

Germline loops: CDR1 SGHVS, CDR2 FQNEAQ. Trimming took 8 bases from V and 6 from J; bases not matched to a gene: 12. There are 15 residues in the CDR3. The sequence was collected from a woman aged 18 to 35 in good health and CMV-seronegative. This sequence joins TRBV7-8 and TRBJ2-2; 7 bases align to TRBD2. The sample consisted of PBMCs. CDR3 amino acids: CASSLGGRAAGELFF. Here the CDR3 DNA reads TGTGCCAGCTCCCTTGGGGGGAGGGCCGCCGGGGAGCTGTTTTTT.